Listed below are T cell receptor beta chains from one sample, sequenced in a study of cytomegalovirus exposure and HLA in healthy donors. Generated by immunoSEQ multiplex PCR, the TCRdb table keeps only in-frame clones and is missing some. Of about 130,000 clones listed, roughly four fifths are singletons. Sequenced input: PBMCs. All receptors derive from a woman between 50 and 59 years old in good health and CMV-seronegative. Both conserved end residues are part of each CDR3. Fields, in order: J gene, clone size, D gene, V gene, CDR3 DNA, CDR3 protein. A D gene is named only where the DNA matches it firmly. Some rows mark clone size as missing; the rest say once, few, many or name a class of expanded clone.

J: TRBJ2-7
size: NA
D: TRBD2
V: TRBV4-3
DNA: TGCGCCAGCAGCCAACTGGCTAGCGGGAGCTACGAGCAGTACTTC
CDR3: CASSQLASGSYEQYF

J: TRBJ1-1
size: NA
D: NA
V: TRBV5-1
DNA: TGCGCCAGCAGCTGGGGCGGTAGTCGAATAATGGACACTGAAGCTTTCTTT
CDR3: CASSWGGSRIMDTEAFF

J: TRBJ1-4
size: NA
D: NA
V: TRBV27
DNA: TGTGCCAGCAGTAACCCGCCGGGACTTAATGAAAAACTGTTTTTT
CDR3: CASSNPPGLNEKLFF

J: TRBJ2-1
size: NA
D: TRBD2
V: TRBV19
DNA: TGTGCCAGTAGTATAGCGCAGAGCGGGACTAATGAGCAGTTCTTC
CDR3: CASSIAQSGTNEQFF

J: TRBJ1-1
size: NA
D: NA
V: TRBV6-6
DNA: TGTGCCAGCAGTTATATTGCGGGTAACACTGAAGCTTTCTTT
CDR3: CASSYIAGNTEAFF

J: TRBJ2-5
size: few
D: NA
V: TRBV18
DNA: TGTGCCAGCTCACCAGCCGGGAGAGGCCGAGGCGAGACCCAGTACTTC
CDR3: CASSPAGRGRGETQYF

J: TRBJ1-4
size: NA
D: NA
V: TRBV19
DNA: TGTGCCAGTAACCGAGGAGAACTAGCTGAAAAACTGTTTTTT
CDR3: CASNRGELAEKLFF

J: TRBJ2-1
size: NA
D: TRBD2
V: TRBV30
DNA: TGTGCCTGGAGCGGGGGGAGGGCTGATGAGCAGTTCTTC
CDR3: CAWSGGRADEQFF

J: TRBJ1-4
size: few
D: TRBD1
V: TRBV15
DNA: TGTGCCACCAGCAGGGAGAGACAGGGAACTGAAAAACTGTTTTTT
CDR3: CATSRERQGTEKLFF

J: TRBJ2-2
size: NA
D: TRBD2
V: TRBV7-2
DNA: TGTGCCAGCAGACCTAGCGGGGCGCTACTTAACACCGGGGAGCTGTTTTTT
CDR3: CASRPSGALLNTGELFF

J: TRBJ1-4
size: once
D: TRBD1
V: TRBV5-6
DNA: TGTGCCAGCAGACAGACAGGGGATAATGAAAAACTGTTTTTT
CDR3: CASRQTGDNEKLFF

J: TRBJ1-4
size: few
D: TRBD1
V: TRBV30
DNA: TGTGCCTGGAGGGACAGGGTCTCAACTAATGAAAAACTGTTTTTT
CDR3: CAWRDRVSTNEKLFF

J: TRBJ1-2
size: NA
D: NA
V: TRBV6-5
DNA: TGTGCCAGCAGTTACTCGATAGCGGGACGCTATGGCTACACCTTC
CDR3: CASSYSIAGRYGYTF

J: TRBJ2-1
size: NA
D: NA
V: TRBV4-1
DNA: TGCGCCAGCAGCCTCTCCCCCAGTGAGCAGTTCTTC
CDR3: CASSLSPSEQFF

J: TRBJ2-7
size: NA
D: TRBD1
V: TRBV5-4
DNA: TGTGCCAGCAGCTTTTCCAGGGGGCGCTCCTACGAGCAGTACTTC
CDR3: CASSFSRGRSYEQYF

J: TRBJ2-5
size: NA
D: NA
V: TRBV4-3
DNA: TGCGCCAGCAGCCAAGACAGGTGGCCGGAAGAGACCCAGTACTTC
CDR3: CASSQDRWPEETQYF

J: TRBJ1-1
size: NA
D: NA
V: TRBV30
DNA: TGTGCCTGGAGTTTAACAGGGAACACTGAAGCTTTCTTT
CDR3: CAWSLTGNTEAFF

J: TRBJ2-2
size: NA
D: NA
V: TRBV6-4
DNA: TGTGCCAGCAAAAGTGAGGCGAATACCGGGGAGCTGTTTTTT
CDR3: CASKSEANTGELFF

J: TRBJ2-2
size: NA
D: NA
V: TRBV11-1
DNA: TGTGCCAGCAGACCGCAGGGAGGCACCGGGGAGCTGTTTTTT
CDR3: CASRPQGGTGELFF

J: TRBJ2-1
size: NA
D: TRBD1
V: TRBV7-6
DNA: TGTGCCAGCAGCTTAGCCCTGGCCAGGGGGCCCCAGTTCTTC
CDR3: CASSLALARGPQFF

J: TRBJ2-1
size: once
D: TRBD2
V: TRBV27
DNA: TGTGCCAGCAGTCACGTAGCGGGAGGGCCGGGGAATGAGCAGTTCTTC
CDR3: CASSHVAGGPGNEQFF

J: TRBJ2-5
size: NA
D: NA
V: TRBV19
DNA: TGTGCCAGTAGTAGTAGTGGTCAAGAGACCCAGTACTTC
CDR3: CASSSSGQETQYF

J: TRBJ2-3
size: few
D: TRBD2
V: TRBV5-1
DNA: TGCGCCAGCAGCTTGCGGGAGGGCCGCACAGATACGCAGTATTTT
CDR3: CASSLREGRTDTQYF

J: TRBJ2-2
size: NA
D: TRBD2
V: TRBV7-8
DNA: TGTGCCAGCAGCTTGGTCGGGGGAGGGACCGGGGAGCTGTTTTTT
CDR3: CASSLVGGGTGELFF